Each of the 23 T cell receptor beta chains below was sequenced from the same sample in a study of OX40 agonist ivuxolimab in advanced cancers. Library construction relied on the immunoSEQ multiplex PCR assay. TCRdb re-hosts the immuneACCESS table, in-frame sequences only. Its copies lack some clones; in the studies checked, an unresolved V gene accounts for under half of them, and the cause for the rest is not known. The sample yields some 19,000 clones; 77% were counted once. Around 20% of the sample comes from the top ten. The sample in question was CD4+ or CD8+ T cells sorted from blood, obtained in a trial of the OX40 agonist ivuxolimab. These receptors all come from an adult with an advanced solid tumor such as melanoma, head and neck, liver or kidney cancer.

This rearrangement joins TRBV4-2 to TRBJ1-1; D remains ambiguous. Germline V gives CDR1 LGHNA, CDR2 YNFKEQ. Deletions cut 0 bases from V and 0 bases from J, with 11 bases between. The CDR3 contains 16 residues. The CDR3 here is CASSQEGGPMNTEAFF. As DNA, the CDR3 is TGTGCCAGCAGCCAAGAGGGTGGACCCATGAACACTGAAGCTTTCTTT.

The gene calls are TRBV7-9 and TRBJ2-5; 9 bases agree with TRBD2. CDR1 is SEHNR and CDR2 is FQNEAQ in the germline V gene (reference sequence). Losses at the gene ends were 3 bases for V and 2 bases for J; bases not matched to a gene: 7. This CDR3 contains 16 residues. The DNA of the CDR3 is TGTGCCAGCAGCTTTCCGACTAGCGGTAGACAAGAGACCCAGTACTTC. Its protein is CASSFPTSGRQETQYF.

This clone was found a few times. The sample holds other DNA sequences that translate to the same CDR3. This chain connects TRBV11-2 to TRBJ2-7; 8 bases fit TRBD1. The CDR3 runs to 14 residues. Germline loops: CDR1 SGHAT, CDR2 FQNNGV. V gave up 4 bases and J gave up 1 base; unmatched junction bases: 3. CDR3 amino acids: CASSSGQGSYEQYF. The CDR3 DNA sequence: TGTGCCAGCAGCTCTGGACAGGGTTCCTACGAGCAGTACTTC.

The chain couples TRBV6-5 to TRBJ2-7; no clear D gene. Trimming stripped 0 bases from V and 0 bases from J, with 9 bases between. CDR1 is MNHEY and CDR2 is SVGAGI in the germline V gene. CDR3 length: 15 residues. CDR3 loop: CASSYSDVSSYEQYF. CDR3 nucleotides: TGTGCCAGCAGTTACTCAGACGTAAGCTCCTACGAGCAGTACTTC.

V usage is TRBV19 and J usage is TRBJ1-4; D perhaps matches TRBD1 (5 bases). Germline values: CDR1 LNHDA, CDR2 SQIVND (reference sequence). The CDR3 is made up of 14 amino acids. V lost 4 bases and J lost 13, with 19 bases in between. The CDR3 sequence: CASSTPGAAEGLFF. Written as DNA, the CDR3 is TGTGCCAGTAGTACGCCCGGGGCCGCGGAGGGACTGTTTTTT.

The V gene is TRBV4-3, the J gene TRBJ2-7, with D perhaps TRBD1 (6 bases). CDR1 and CDR2 from the germline V gene are LGHNA and YSLEER. The CDR3 consists of 15 residues. With 1 base removed from V and 1 base from J, the gap between germline ends came to 11 bases. CDR3 DNA: TGCGCCAGCAGCCAAGGTGGGGGCCTATCCTACGAGCAGTACTTC. Protein: CASSQGGGLSYEQYF.

J is TRBJ2-1 and V is TRBV4-1; D is possibly TRBD1 (6 bases). The CDR3 totals 13 residues. The V gene lost 1 base and the J gene lost 8 bases, with 9 bases spanning the gap. Germline V gene lookup returns CDR1 MGHRA and CDR2 YSYEKL. In DNA, the CDR3 is TGCGCCAGCAGCCAAGTCAGGGGTTATGAGCAGTTCTTC. Encoded protein: CASSQVRGYEQFF.

The genes are TRBV7-2 and TRBJ1-1; no clear D. Per the germline V gene, CDR1 is SGHTA and CDR2 is FQGNSA. V was cut by 3 bases and J by 4 bases, with 9 bases left in between. CDR3 length: 13 amino acids. The CDR3 region is CASSFGSGTEAFF. CDR3 nucleotides: TGTGCCAGCAGCTTCGGGAGCGGCACTGAAGCTTTCTTT.

This clone was detected once. The CDR3 bases are TGTGCCAGCAGTCGGGACAACTACGAGCAGTACTTC. Its protein product is CASSRDNYEQYF. This chain connects TRBV6-6 to TRBJ2-7, with D tentatively TRBD1 (6 bases). Germline V gene lookup returns CDR1 MNHNY and CDR2 SVGAGI (reference sequence). V was cut by 5 bases and J by 3 bases, with 8 bases left in between. CDR3 size: 12 residues.

The CDR3 spells CASSIDTGREKLFF. In nucleotides, the CDR3 is TGTGCCAGTAGTATAGACACAGGCCGAGAAAAACTGTTTTTT. The chain carries TRBV19 and TRBJ1-4; TRBD1 is a possible D gene (5 bases). This CDR3 contains 14 residues. Germline loops: CDR1 LNHDA, CDR2 SQIVND (reference sequence). V was shortened by 0 bases and J by 8 bases, with 10 bases between the two germline ends.

CDR3 nucleotides: TGTGCCAGCAGGAGCCCCTACTACGAGCAGTACTTC. Translation gives CASRSPYYEQYF. The rearrangement joins TRBV6-1 to TRBJ2-7; D not certain. The CDR3 loop spans 12 amino acids. CDR1 is MNHNS, CDR2 SASEGT, per germline. V lost 6 bases, J lost 3 bases, and 9 bases lay in between.

The chain combines TRBV28 with TRBJ2-3; D is uncertain. Germline values: CDR1 MDHEN, CDR2 SYDVKM. Trimming cost V 8 bases and J 9 bases, with 9 bases left between them. The CDR3 covers 10 residues. In nucleotides, the CDR3 is TGTGCCAGCGGCCAGGAGACGCAGTATTTT. It translates to CASGQETQYF.

CDR3 loop: CAISESRTGFYEQYF. The CDR3 DNA is TGTGCCATCAGTGAGTCCCGGACAGGGTTCTACGAGCAGTACTTC. The rearrangement uses TRBV10-3 and TRBJ2-7, with 8 bases fitting TRBD1. Trimming cost V 0 bases and J 3 bases; bases outside gene matches: 4. The CDR3 is made up of 15 amino acids. Germline V gives CDR1 ENHRY, CDR2 SYGVKD.

CDR3 amino acids: CASSLSGGRADTQYF. CDR3 bases: TGTGCCAGCAGTTTGTCTGGAGGGCGCGCAGATACGCAGTATTTT. The chain employs TRBV6-5 and TRBJ2-3; TRBD2 might be the D (6 bases). Germline CDR1 MNHEY, CDR2 SVGAGI. V dropped 4 bases and J dropped 4 bases, with 15 bases sitting between them. The CDR3 runs 15 residues.

The V call is TRBV29-1, the J call TRBJ1-2; weak D call: TRBD1 (6 bases). Germline V gene sequence: CDR1 SQVTM, CDR2 ANQGSEA. The ends were cut back, 6 bases at V and 5 bases at J, with 10 bases in the middle. The CDR3 runs 11 residues. For the CDR3, the DNA is TGCAGCGTCCTACAGGGTTATGGCTACACCTTC. Protein sequence: CSVLQGYGYTF.

The J gene is TRBJ1-4, the V gene TRBV28; TRBD1 is a possible D gene (5 bases). Trimming stripped 1 base from V and 4 bases from J, with 13 bases between. The germline V gene has CDR1 MDHEN and CDR2 SYDVKM. The length of the CDR3 is 16 residues. Here the CDR3 reads CASSLYDWGGNEKLFF. CDR3 bases: TGTGCCAGCAGTTTATACGACTGGGGGGGTAATGAAAAACTGTTTTTT.

This chain joins TRBV5-4 and TRBJ2-1, with D uncertain. CDR3 length: 11 amino acids. Trimming took off 4 bases at V and 3 bases at J, with 2 bases between the two ends. The germline V gene encodes CDR1 SGHNT and CDR2 YYREEE (reference sequence). The CDR3 sequence is CASSDYNEQFF. CDR3 in DNA: TGTGCCAGCAGCGACTACAATGAGCAGTTCTTC. Combining the CDR3 with reference TRBV5-4 and TRBJ2-1 gives the whole variable domain ETGVTQSPTHLIKTRGQQVTLRCSSQSGHNTVSWYQQALGQGPQFIFQYYREEENGRGNFPPRFSGLQFPNYSSELNVNALELDDSALYLCASSDYNEQFFGPGTRLTVL.

In its sample, this clone ranks as medium-sized (0.01 to 0.1%). The chain uses TRBV29-1 and TRBJ2-3; D is uncertain. CDR3 length: 18 amino acids. Germline-derived CDR1 and CDR2 are SQVTM and ANQGSEA. V lost 4 bases to trimming and J lost 3 bases, with 26 bases between them. The CDR3 DNA reads TGCAGCGTTGTCCCCTGGGTGGCACCGAGACCACCGACAGATACGCAGTATTTT. Its protein is CSVVPWVAPRPPTDTQYF.

The chain uses TRBV2 and TRBJ2-1, with D possibly matching TRBD2 (6 bases). CDR1 is SNHLY and CDR2 is FYNNEI in the germline V gene. The CDR3 covers 11 residues. V dropped 8 bases and J dropped 8 bases, with 10 bases sitting between them. DNA of the CDR3: TGTGCCAGCCGGGACTTGTATGAGCAGTTCTTC. This translates into CASRDLYEQFF.

To note about this clone: Its ends do not fully match the called genes, so a read error is possible. Other DNA sequences in the same sample also yield this CDR3. This rearrangement joins TRBV7-9 to TRBJ1-6, with no clear D. The CDR3 is 17 residues long. CDR1 and CDR2 from the germline V gene are SEHNR and FQNEAQ (reference sequence). The CDR3 protein is CASSPEASSSYNSPLHF. CDR3 sequence (DNA): TGCGCCAGCAGCCCTGAGGCTTCCAGCTCCTATAATTCACCCCTCCACTTT.

This clone was counted only a few times. The chain carries TRBV28 and TRBJ2-1; D may be TRBD1 or TRBD2 (7 bases each). The CDR3 loop spans 16 amino acids. Germline V gene data show CDR1 as MDHEN and CDR2 as SYDVKM. V was shortened by 3 bases and J by 7 bases, with 19 bases between the two germline ends. DNA of the CDR3: TGTGCCAGCAGTTTTTTGGATGGGAGGGGGCGTAATGAGCAGTTCTTC. Translating it yields CASSFLDGRGRNEQFF.

This clone was detected only once. The V call is TRBV4-1, the J call TRBJ2-2; weak D call: TRBD2 (6 bases). The CDR3 loop spans 18 amino acids. Per the germline V gene, CDR1 is MGHRA and CDR2 is YSYEKL. Deletions cut 3 bases from V and 0 bases from J, with 17 bases between. The CDR3 sequence is CASSHAGLVTANTGELFF. The CDR3 DNA reads TGCGCCAGCAGCCACGCGGGACTTGTGACCGCGAACACCGGGGAGCTGTTTTTT.

The chain couples TRBV4-3 to TRBJ1-2; D gene uncertain. The V end was cut by 1 base, the J end by 4 bases, with 10 bases between. The CDR3 contains 14 residues. Looked up from germline, CDR1 is LGHNA and CDR2 is YSLEER. The DNA for the CDR3 is TGCGCCAGCAGCCAAGTCTTGTCACGCTATGGCTACACCTTC. Translation: CASSQVLSRYGYTF.